The TCR beta chain described here comes from a study of blood T cell repertoires in COVID-19. Study information: T cells, B-cell-depleted T cells, or PBMCs provided the cDNA or gDNA that served as material.

This table comes from immunoSEQ multiplex PCR, and its TCRdb copy is limited to in-frame clones, with some not included. Among tens of thousands of clones, 80% to 95% were seen once, and the ten largest hold 18%. The CDR3 loop spans 14 amino acids. Trimming shortened V by 0 bases and J by 4 bases, and 9 bases separated the two germline ends. CDR1 MNHNS and CDR2 SASEGT come from the germline V gene. This clone occurred once. The sequenced material came from peripheral blood. This receptor was taken from a human donor in a cohort sampled during active COVID-19. The genes are TRBV6-1 and TRBJ1-2; no clear D gene. CDR3 sequence: CASSEARRGYGYTF. In DNA, the CDR3 is TGTGCCAGCAGTGAAGCGCGGCGGGGCTATGGCTACACCTTC.